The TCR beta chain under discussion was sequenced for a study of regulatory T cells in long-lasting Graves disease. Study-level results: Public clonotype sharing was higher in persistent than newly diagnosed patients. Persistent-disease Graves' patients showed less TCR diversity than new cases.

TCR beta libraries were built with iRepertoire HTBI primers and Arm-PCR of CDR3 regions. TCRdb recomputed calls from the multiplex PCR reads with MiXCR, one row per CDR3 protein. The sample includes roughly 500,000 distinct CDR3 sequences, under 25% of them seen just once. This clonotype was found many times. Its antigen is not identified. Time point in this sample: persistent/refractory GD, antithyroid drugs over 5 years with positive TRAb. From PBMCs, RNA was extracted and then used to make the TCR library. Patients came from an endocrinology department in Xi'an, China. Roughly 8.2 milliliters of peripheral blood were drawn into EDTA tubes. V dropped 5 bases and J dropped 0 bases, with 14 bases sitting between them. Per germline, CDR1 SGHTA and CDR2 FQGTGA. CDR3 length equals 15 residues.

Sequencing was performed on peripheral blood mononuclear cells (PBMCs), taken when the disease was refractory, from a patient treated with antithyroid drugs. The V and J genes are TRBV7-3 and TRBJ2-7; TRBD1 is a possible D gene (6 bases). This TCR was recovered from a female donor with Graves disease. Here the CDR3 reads CASSARGGGSYEQYF. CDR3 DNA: TGTGCCAGCAGCGCCCGTGGGGGCGGCTCCTACGAGCAGTACTTC.